The clone carrying this T cell receptor beta chain appeared many times. Its antigen is not known. This CDR3 has 15 amino acids. From germline, CDR1 is MNHNS and CDR2 SASEGT. The V and J ends lost 5 bases and 5 bases, in that order; junction bases with no gene match: 3. This PCR relied on a set of 60 Vbeta primers and 13 Jbeta primers. Assay: immunoSEQ multiplex PCR; the TCRdb copy retains only in-frame clones and omits some. The repertoire holds over 120,000 clones, with roughly 76% as singletons. This entry is derived from a study of cytomegalovirus exposure and HLA in healthy donors. Whole-study context: There were just under 400 genotyped donors. Of these, 81% fell in the genetic ancestry cluster associated with self-reported Caucasian donors. General study points: Cytomegalovirus status, reportedly, was diagnosed with high specificity and sensitivity by the classifier. Trimming of TCR beta V- and J-genes showed a link, identified in a later analysis, to a missense DCLRE1C variant. In a later analysis, TCR association rates varied by HLA locus: DRB1 most, HLA-C fewest.

Sequenced: PBMCs. The V and J genes are TRBV6-1 and TRBJ2-3, with 14 positions matching TRBD2. The receptor's source is a woman in her twenties or thirties in good health and CMV-seronegative. DNA of the CDR3: TGTGCCAGCAGTTCCGGACTAGCGGGGGGAGATACGCAGTATTTT. Protein: CASSSGLAGGDTQYF.